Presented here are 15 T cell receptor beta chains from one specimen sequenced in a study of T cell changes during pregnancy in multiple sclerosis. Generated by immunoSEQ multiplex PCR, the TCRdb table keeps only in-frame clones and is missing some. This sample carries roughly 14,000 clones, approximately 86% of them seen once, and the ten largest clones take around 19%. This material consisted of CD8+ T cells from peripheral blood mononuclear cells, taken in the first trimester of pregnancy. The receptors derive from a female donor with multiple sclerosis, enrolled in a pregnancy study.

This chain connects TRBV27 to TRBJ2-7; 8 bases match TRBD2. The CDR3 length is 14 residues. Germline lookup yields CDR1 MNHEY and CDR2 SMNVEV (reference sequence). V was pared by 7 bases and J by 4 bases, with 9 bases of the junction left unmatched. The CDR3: CASTKSGSGYEQYF. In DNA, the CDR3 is TGTGCCAGCACGAAAAGCGGGAGTGGGTACGAGCAGTACTTC.

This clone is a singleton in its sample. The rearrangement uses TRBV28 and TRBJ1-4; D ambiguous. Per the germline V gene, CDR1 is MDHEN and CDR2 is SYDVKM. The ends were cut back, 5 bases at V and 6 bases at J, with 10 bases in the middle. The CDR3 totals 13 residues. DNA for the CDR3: TGTGCCAGCAGTCCTCCTCACTATGAAAAACTGTTTTTT. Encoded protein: CASSPPHYEKLFF.

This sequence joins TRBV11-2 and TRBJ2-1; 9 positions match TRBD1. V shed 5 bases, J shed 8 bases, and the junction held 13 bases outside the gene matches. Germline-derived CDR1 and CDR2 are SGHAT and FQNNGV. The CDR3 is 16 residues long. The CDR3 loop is CASSRPGTGPLDEQFF. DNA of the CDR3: TGTGCCAGCAGCCGCCCCGGGACAGGGCCTTTGGATGAGCAGTTCTTC.

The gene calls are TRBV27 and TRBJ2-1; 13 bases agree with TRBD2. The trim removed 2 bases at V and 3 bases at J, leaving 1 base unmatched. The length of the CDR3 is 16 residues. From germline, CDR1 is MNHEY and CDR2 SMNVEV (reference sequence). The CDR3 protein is CASSLGLAGDYNEQFF. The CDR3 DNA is TGTGCCAGCAGTTTAGGACTAGCGGGGGACTACAATGAGCAGTTCTTC.

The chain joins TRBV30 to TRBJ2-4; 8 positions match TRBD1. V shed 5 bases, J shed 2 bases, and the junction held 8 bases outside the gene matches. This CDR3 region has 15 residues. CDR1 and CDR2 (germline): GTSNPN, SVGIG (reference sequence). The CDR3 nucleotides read TGTGCCTGGGCCGGACAGGGAGGACCCAAAAACATTCAGTACTTC. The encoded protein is CAWAGQGGPKNIQYF.

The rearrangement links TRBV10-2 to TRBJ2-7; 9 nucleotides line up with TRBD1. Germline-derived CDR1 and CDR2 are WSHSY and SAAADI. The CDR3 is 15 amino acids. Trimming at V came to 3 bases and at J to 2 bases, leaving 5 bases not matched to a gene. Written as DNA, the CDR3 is TGCGCCAGCAGTGACCAGACAGGGGGGCCCTACGAGCAGTACTTC. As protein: CASSDQTGGPYEQYF.

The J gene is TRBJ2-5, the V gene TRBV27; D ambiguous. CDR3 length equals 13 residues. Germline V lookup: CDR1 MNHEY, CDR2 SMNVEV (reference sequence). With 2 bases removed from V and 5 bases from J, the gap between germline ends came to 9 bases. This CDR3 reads CASSLIPGETQYF. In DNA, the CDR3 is TGTGCCAGCAGTTTAATCCCCGGGGAGACCCAGTACTTC.

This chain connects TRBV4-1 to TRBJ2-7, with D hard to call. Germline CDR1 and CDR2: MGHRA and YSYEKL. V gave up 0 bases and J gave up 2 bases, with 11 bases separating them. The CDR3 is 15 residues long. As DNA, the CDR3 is TGCGCCAGCAGCCAAGATCCAGGAAGAGCCTACGAGCAGTACTTC. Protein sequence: CASSQDPGRAYEQYF.

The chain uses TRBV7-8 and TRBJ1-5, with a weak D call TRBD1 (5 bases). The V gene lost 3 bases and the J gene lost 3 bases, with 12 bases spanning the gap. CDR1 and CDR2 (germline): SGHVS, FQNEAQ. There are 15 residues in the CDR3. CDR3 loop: CASSFDSAYNQPQHF. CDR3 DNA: TGTGCCAGCAGCTTTGACAGTGCATACAATCAGCCCCAGCATTTT.

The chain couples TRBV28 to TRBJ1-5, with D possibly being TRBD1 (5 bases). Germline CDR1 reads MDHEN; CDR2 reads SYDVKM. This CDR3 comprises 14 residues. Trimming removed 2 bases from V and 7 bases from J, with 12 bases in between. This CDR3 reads CASSLSGGGQPQHF. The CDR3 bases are TGTGCCAGCAGTTTAAGCGGGGGGGGACAGCCCCAGCATTTT.

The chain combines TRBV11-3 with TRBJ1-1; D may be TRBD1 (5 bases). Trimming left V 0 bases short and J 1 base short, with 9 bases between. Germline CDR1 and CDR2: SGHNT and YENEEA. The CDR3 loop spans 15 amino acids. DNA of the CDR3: TGTGCCAGCAGCTTAGACCCCCAGGGGAACACTGAAGCTTTCTTT. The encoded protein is CASSLDPQGNTEAFF.

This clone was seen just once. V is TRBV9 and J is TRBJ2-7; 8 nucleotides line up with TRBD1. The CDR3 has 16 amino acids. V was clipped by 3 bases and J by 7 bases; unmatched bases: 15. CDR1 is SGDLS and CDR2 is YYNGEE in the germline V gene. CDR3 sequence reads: CASSAPPVTGVWEQYF. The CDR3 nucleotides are TGTGCCAGCAGCGCACCTCCTGTGACAGGGGTTTGGGAGCAGTACTTC.

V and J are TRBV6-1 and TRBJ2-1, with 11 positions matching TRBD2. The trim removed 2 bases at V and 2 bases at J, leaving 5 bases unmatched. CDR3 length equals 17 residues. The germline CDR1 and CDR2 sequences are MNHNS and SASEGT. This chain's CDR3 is CASSEMGLAVAYNEQFF. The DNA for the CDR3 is TGTGCCAGCAGTGAAATGGGACTAGCGGTTGCCTACAATGAGCAGTTCTTC.

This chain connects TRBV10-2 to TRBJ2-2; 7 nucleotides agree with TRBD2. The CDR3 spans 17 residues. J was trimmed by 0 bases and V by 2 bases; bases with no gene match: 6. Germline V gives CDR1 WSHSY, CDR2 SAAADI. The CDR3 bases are TGCGCCAGCAGTGAGGCCCTTAGCGGGCCGAACACCGGGGAGCTGTTTTTT. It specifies CASSEALSGPNTGELFF.

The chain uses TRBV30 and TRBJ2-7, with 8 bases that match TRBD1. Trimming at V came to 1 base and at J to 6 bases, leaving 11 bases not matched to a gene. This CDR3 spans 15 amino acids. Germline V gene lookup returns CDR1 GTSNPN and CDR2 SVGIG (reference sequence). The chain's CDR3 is CAWSAPRTGTLEQYF. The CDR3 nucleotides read TGTGCCTGGAGTGCTCCGAGGACAGGGACCCTCGAGCAGTACTTC.